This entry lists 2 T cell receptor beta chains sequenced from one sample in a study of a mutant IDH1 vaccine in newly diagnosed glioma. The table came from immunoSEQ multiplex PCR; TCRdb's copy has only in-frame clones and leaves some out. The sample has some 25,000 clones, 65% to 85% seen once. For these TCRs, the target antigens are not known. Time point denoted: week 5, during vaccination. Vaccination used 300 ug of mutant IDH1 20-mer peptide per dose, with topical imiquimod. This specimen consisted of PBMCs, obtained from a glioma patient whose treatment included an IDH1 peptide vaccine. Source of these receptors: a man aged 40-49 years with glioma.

The CDR3 bases are TGTGCCAGCAGCTTGACGGTTCAAGAGACCCAGTACTTC. It specifies CASSLTVQETQYF. The chain recombines TRBV7-6 with TRBJ2-5; D remains unclear. Trimming stripped 3 bases from V and 2 bases from J, with 7 bases between. The CDR3 loop spans 13 amino acids. Per the germline V gene, CDR1 is SGHVS and CDR2 is FNYEAQ. The complete variable domain, with remaining parts taken from reference TRBV7-6 and TRBJ2-5, reads GAGVSQSPRYKVTKRGQDVALRCDPISGHVSLYWYRQALGQGPEFLTYFNYEAQQDKSGLPNDRFSAERPEGSISTLTIQRTEQRDSAMYRCASSLTVQETQYFGPGTRLLVL.

The CDR3 spells CSVDNRGGNTIYF. CDR3 DNA: TGCAGCGTCGATAACCGGGGTGGAAACACCATATATTTT. This chain joins TRBV29-1 and TRBJ1-3, with unresolved D. V was trimmed by 6 bases and J by 3 bases, leaving 12 bases between them. From germline, CDR1 is SQVTM and CDR2 ANQGSEA. The CDR3 sequence is 13 residues long. The variable domain in full, with the rest retrieved from reference TRBV29-1 and TRBJ1-3, is SAVISQKPSRDICQRGTSLTIQCQVDSQVTMMFWYRQQPGQSLTLIATANQGSEATYESGFVIDKFPISRPNLTFSTLTVSNMSPEDSSIYLCSVDNRGGNTIYFGEGSWLTVV.